This is a list of T cell receptor beta chains from one sample in a study of blood T cell repertoires in COVID-19. Using immunoSEQ multiplex PCR, the repertoire was profiled, and TCRdb retains in-frame clones only, with some absent. The sample records around 220,000 clones, almost 90% being singletons. Sequenced input: PBMCs or T cells enriched from blood (not recorded which). These receptors all come from a woman in her 50s with acute COVID-19. The CDR3 runs from the conserved cysteine through the conserved F or W. D genes are given only for firm matches. Some rows mark clone size as missing; the rest say once, few, many or name a class of expanded clone.

D gene	V gene	J gene	clone size	CDR3 DNA	CDR3 protein
TRBD1	TRBV19	TRBJ1-2	-	TGTGCCAGTAAGCGGGACAGGGGCTATGGCTACACCTTC	CASKRDRGYGYTF
TRBD1	TRBV23-1	TRBJ2-7	-	TGCGCCAGCAGTCTAATGAAAGGGACAGGGGAGACCTACGAGCAGTACTTC	CASSLMKGTGETYEQYF
TRBD2	TRBV7-3	TRBJ2-3	few	TGTGCCAGCAGCCCCCGGGGGGGGACTAGCGGTGACACAGATACGCAGTATTTT	CASSPRGGTSGDTDTQYF
-	TRBV28	TRBJ1-4	-	TGTGCCAGCAGTTCGATGTGGGGGGGGGCGGAAAAACTGTTTTTT	CASSSMWGGAEKLFF
-	TRBV21-1	TRBJ1-5	-	TGTGCCAGCAGCGGGTGCCATCAGGAATGCAATCAGCCCCAGCATTTT	CASSGCHQECNQPQHF
TRBD2	TRBV24-1	TRBJ2-1	-	TGTGCCACCAGTGATGTAACCGAGAGCGGGAGGCCATCCTACAATGAGCAGTTCTTC	CATSDVTESGRPSYNEQFF
-	TRBV4-2	TRBJ1-2	-	TGTGCCAGCAGTCCGCCGGGCCAGGGGATTAACTATGGCTACACCTTC	CASSPPGQGINYGYTF
TRBD1	TRBV3-1/TRBV3-2	TRBJ1-3	-	TGTGCCAGCAGCCCACAGGGGGCGTATTCTGGAAACACCATATATTTT	CASSPQGAYSGNTIYF
-	TRBV6-5	TRBJ1-2	once	TGTGCCAGCAGTCCTCGGACAGCCATCTATGGCTACACCTTC	CASSPRTAIYGYTF
-	TRBV4-1	TRBJ2-1	-	TGCGCCAGCAGCCAAGGTGTAGGGGGCTCCTACAATGAGCAGTTCTTC	CASSQGVGGSYNEQFF
-	TRBV18	TRBJ1-3	-	TGTGCCAGCTCACCCACGCTAGGGGGTGGAGGAAACACCATATATTTT	CASSPTLGGGGNTIYF
TRBD2	TRBV7-2	TRBJ2-1	-	TGTGCCAGCAGCGAACTAGCGGGAGGCCGTGGGGAGCAGTTCTTC	CASSELAGGRGEQFF
-	TRBV21-1	TRBJ1-4	once	TGTGCCAGCAGCAAAGGGGGGGAGGAAGCCACAACTAATGAAAAACTGTTTTTT	CASSKGGEEATTNEKLFF
TRBD2	TRBV6-6	TRBJ2-5	-	TGTGCCAGCAGTGAGGGGGGACTAGTAAAGACCCAGTACTTC	CASSEGGLVKTQYF
-	TRBV4-2	TRBJ2-5	-	TGTGCCAGCAGCCAAGTTAGGTTGGGGGCGGACTCCCAGGAGACCCAGTACTTC	CASSQVRLGADSQETQYF
-	TRBV19	TRBJ1-5	-	TGTGCCAGTAGTATAGTGACTCCTAGCAATCAGCCCCAGCATTTT	CASSIVTPSNQPQHF
-	TRBV3-1/TRBV3-2	TRBJ2-7	once	TGTGCCAGCAGCCTGTCACTAGGTGGGTCCTACGAGCAGTACTTC	CASSLSLGGSYEQYF
TRBD1	TRBV5-6	TRBJ2-1	-	TGTGCCAGCAGCGTGAAATGGACAGGTAATGAGCAGTTCTTC	CASSVKWTGNEQFF
TRBD1	TRBV28	TRBJ1-5	-	TGTGCCAGCACCCTAGACAGGGTGGATCAGCCCCAGCATTTT	CASTLDRVDQPQHF
-	TRBV28	TRBJ2-1	-	TGTGCCAGCAGTTTCGGGGGAGGGGGCTCCTACAATGAGCAGTTCTTC	CASSFGGGGSYNEQFF
-	TRBV27	TRBJ1-6	-	TGTGCCAGCAGTTTACAGGGAGGACGTTCACCCCTCCACTTT	CASSLQGGRSPLHF
-	TRBV5-4	TRBJ2-7	-	TGTGCCAGCAGCTTAAGGGAGAAGCAGTACTTC	CASSLREKQYF
TRBD1	TRBV28	TRBJ1-5	-	TGTGCCAGTCCCCCTTCCGGGACAGGGCTGAGCAATCAGCCCCAGCATTTT	CASPPSGTGLSNQPQHF
TRBD2	TRBV6-5	TRBJ2-7	-	TGTGCCAGCAGTTACTCGGGACTAACGACCTACGAGCAGTACTTC	CASSYSGLTTYEQYF
-	TRBV11-2	TRBJ2-1	-	TGTGCCAGCACATCCGGCAATGAGCAGTTCTTC	CASTSGNEQFF
TRBD2	TRBV11-3	TRBJ2-1	-	TGTGCCAGCAGCCGTACTAGCGGGGACTACAATGAGCAGTTCTTC	CASSRTSGDYNEQFF
TRBD2	TRBV5-1	TRBJ2-5	-	TGCGCCAGCAGCTTGGCCGTGTTGTTAGCGGGAGTTGAGACCCAGTACTTC	CASSLAVLLAGVETQYF
-	TRBV7-8	TRBJ1-6	-	TGTGCCAGCAGCCCACAAGGGGTTTCCCCCAATTCACCCCTCCACTTT	CASSPQGVSPNSPLHF
TRBD1	TRBV28	TRBJ1-1	-	TGTGCCAGCGGACAGGGGGCAGGGTTGAACACTGAAGCTTTCTTT	CASGQGAGLNTEAFF
-	TRBV2	TRBJ2-1	-	TGTGCCAGCAGTGAACTAGAAGTTGGCCTCAGTGAGCAGTTCTTC	CASSELEVGLSEQFF
TRBD1	TRBV4-1	TRBJ2-6	-	TGCGCCAGCAGCCAAGATCGGGGACAGGGGGCATCAGGGGCCAACGTCCTGACTTTC	CASSQDRGQGASGANVLTF
-	TRBV4-2	TRBJ1-2	-	TGTGCCAGCAGCCAAGGTACAGGGGGCTACACCTTC	CASSQGTGGYTF
-	TRBV9	TRBJ2-1	once	TGTGCCAGCAGCGTAGGGGGACACAACTACAATGAGCAGTTCTTC	CASSVGGHNYNEQFF
TRBD1	TRBV30	TRBJ2-7	-	TGTGCCTGGGTAATACAGGGGTCCGAGCAGTACTTC	CAWVIQGSEQYF
TRBD2	TRBV19	TRBJ2-1	-	TGTGCCAGTAGTTCCCCGGGACTAGTTTACAATGAGCAGTTCTTC	CASSSPGLVYNEQFF
-	TRBV19	TRBJ1-1	once	TGTGCCAGTAGTATCCAGGGCAGGAGGAACACTGAAGCTTTCTTT	CASSIQGRRNTEAFF